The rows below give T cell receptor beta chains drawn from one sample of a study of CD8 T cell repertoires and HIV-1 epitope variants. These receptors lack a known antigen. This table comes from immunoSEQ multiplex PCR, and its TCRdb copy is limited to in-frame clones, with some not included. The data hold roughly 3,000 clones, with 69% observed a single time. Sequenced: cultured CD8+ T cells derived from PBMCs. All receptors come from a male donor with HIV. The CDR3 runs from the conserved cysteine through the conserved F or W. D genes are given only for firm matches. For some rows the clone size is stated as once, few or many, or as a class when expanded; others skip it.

CDR3nt: TGTGCCATCAGTGAGTCTCTGGGGGTATCTGGGGCCAACGTCCTGACTTTC
CDR3aa: CAISESLGVSGANVLTF
d_gene: NA
v_gene: TRBV10-3
abundance: large
j_gene: TRBJ2-6

CDR3nt: TGTGCCAGCAGCGACTCGACAGTTACCTACGAGCAGTACTTC
CDR3aa: CASSDSTVTYEQYF
d_gene: NA
v_gene: TRBV5-6
abundance: large
j_gene: TRBJ2-7

CDR3nt: TGCAGCGTTGACAGGGTTACTGAAGCTTTCTTT
CDR3aa: CSVDRVTEAFF
d_gene: NA
v_gene: TRBV29-1
abundance: NA
j_gene: TRBJ1-1

CDR3nt: TGTGCCAGCAGCTTAGAGGCAGACTCCTACTACGAGCAGTACTTC
CDR3aa: CASSLEADSYYEQYF
d_gene: NA
v_gene: TRBV7-6
abundance: once
j_gene: TRBJ2-7

CDR3nt: TGTGCCAGCAGTTTAAGCAGAGCTTTACTCCAAGAGACCCAGTACTTC
CDR3aa: CASSLSRALLQETQYF
d_gene: NA
v_gene: TRBV27
abundance: NA
j_gene: TRBJ2-5

CDR3nt: TGTGCCAGCACATTTGGAATTGAAGAGACCCAGTACTTC
CDR3aa: CASTFGIEETQYF
d_gene: NA
v_gene: TRBV2
abundance: NA
j_gene: TRBJ2-5

CDR3nt: TGTGCCAGTAGCCTCACTAGCGGGGCGTTCGACGAGCAGTACTTC
CDR3aa: CASSLTSGAFDEQYF
d_gene: TRBD2
v_gene: TRBV19
abundance: NA
j_gene: TRBJ2-7

CDR3nt: TGCGCCAGCAGCCAATACCGGGGCGGCGAGCAGTACTTC
CDR3aa: CASSQYRGGEQYF
d_gene: NA
v_gene: TRBV4-3
abundance: NA
j_gene: TRBJ2-7

CDR3nt: TGTGCCAGCTTAACAGGGTTCGGAGAGCAGTACTTC
CDR3aa: CASLTGFGEQYF
d_gene: NA
v_gene: TRBV6-1
abundance: once
j_gene: TRBJ2-7

CDR3nt: TGTGCCAGCAGCTTAGTTGGGACAGGGTTTTCGAACGAGCAGTACTTC
CDR3aa: CASSLVGTGFSNEQYF
d_gene: TRBD1
v_gene: TRBV7-9
abundance: few
j_gene: TRBJ2-7

CDR3nt: TGTGCCATCAGTGATTCGGGACGGTCCTACGAGCAGTACTTC
CDR3aa: CAISDSGRSYEQYF
d_gene: NA
v_gene: TRBV10-3
abundance: NA
j_gene: TRBJ2-7